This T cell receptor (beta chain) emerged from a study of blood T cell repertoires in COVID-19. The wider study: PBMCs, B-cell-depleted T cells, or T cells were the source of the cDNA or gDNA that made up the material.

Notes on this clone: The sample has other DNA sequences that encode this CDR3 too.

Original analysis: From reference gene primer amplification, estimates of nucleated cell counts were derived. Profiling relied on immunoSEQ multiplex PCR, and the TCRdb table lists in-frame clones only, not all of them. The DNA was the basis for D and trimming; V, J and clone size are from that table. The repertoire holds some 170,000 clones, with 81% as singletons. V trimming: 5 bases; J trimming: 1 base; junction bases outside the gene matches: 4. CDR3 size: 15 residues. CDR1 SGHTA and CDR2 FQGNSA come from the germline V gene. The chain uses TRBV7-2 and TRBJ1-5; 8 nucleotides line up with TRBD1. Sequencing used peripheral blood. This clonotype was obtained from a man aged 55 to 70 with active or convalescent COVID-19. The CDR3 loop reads CASSLGQGSNQPQHF. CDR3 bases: TGTGCCAGCAGCCTTGGACAGGGAAGCAATCAGCCCCAGCATTTT.